These 10 T cell receptor beta chains were sequenced from one sample in a study of T cells in Graves' hyperthyroidism and ophthalmopathy. Amplified regions were TCR beta CDR3 sequences from RNA transcripts. First-round RT-PCR with HTBI primers amplified the TCR CDR3 region. TCRdb itself ran the multiplex PCR reads through MiXCR, one entry per CDR3 protein. The profile shows 250,000 to 300,000 distinct CDR3 sequences, 13% of them singletons. The specimen sequenced was blood. These receptors all stem from a woman aged 25-40 years with Graves' hyperthyroidism that later progressed to Graves' ophthalmopathy.

The CDR3 sequence is CASKQGWGNQPQHF. CDR3 DNA: TGTGCCAGCAAACAGGGTTGGGGCAATCAGCCCCAGCATTTT. The chain joins TRBV28 to TRBJ1-5, with D tentatively TRBD1 (6 bases). V was pared by 7 bases and J by 2 bases, with 12 bases between. This CDR3 is 14 amino acids long. The germline gives CDR1 MDHEN, CDR2 SYDVKM.

This clonotype was observed many times. The chain joins TRBV6-1 to TRBJ2-2; 8 bases agree with TRBD2. The ends lost 4 bases at V and 5 bases at J; junction bases unmatched: 3. Germline CDR1 reads MNHNS; CDR2 reads SASEGT. CDR3 length: 14 amino acids. The CDR3 spells CASSALAGTGELFF. The CDR3 coding sequence is TGTGCCAGCAGTGCCCTAGCGGGTACCGGGGAGCTGTTTTTT.

This clonotype was counted between two and nine times. The junction does not match germline at one end; this may be a read error. The chain carries TRBV2 and TRBJ1-5; the D is unclear. Germline CDR1 is SNHLY and CDR2 is FYNNEI. The CDR3 is made up of 16 amino acids. CDR3 nucleotides: TGTGCCAGCAGTGAACGAGGACCCGGTAGCGATCAGCCCCAGCATTTT. It is translated as CASSERGPGSDQPQHF.

In this sample, this clonotype turned up once. It may be a read error: a sequence one base away is much more abundant. The conserved phenylalanine or tryptophan is not found at the CDR3 terminus, so this likely reflects a read error. The chain combines TRBV30 with TRBJ1-1; maybe TRBD1 (5 bases). This CDR3 region has 11 residues. Germline-derived CDR1 and CDR2 are GTSNPN and SVGIG (reference sequence). The V gene lost 2 bases and the J gene lost 10 bases, with 11 bases spanning the gap. The CDR3 here is CAWSPGTAAFL. DNA for the CDR3: TGTGCCTGGAGTCCAGGGACGGCAGCTTTCCTT.

This clonotype occurred a few times. This chain connects TRBV27 to TRBJ1-3; TRBD1 matches 7 bases. The CDR3 is 13 residues long. CDR1 is MNHEY, CDR2 SMNVEV, per germline (reference sequence). The V and J ends lost 5 bases and 6 bases, in that order; junction bases with no gene match: 4. The CDR3 DNA is TGTGCCAGCAGTCAGGGGGGCGCAAACACCATATATTTT. It yields the protein CASSQGGANTIYF.

Regarding this clonotype: A single base separates this from a much larger clone, so it may be a read error. This chain joins TRBV11-1 and TRBJ2-5; 13 bases align to TRBD2. Germline CDR1 reads SGHAT; CDR2 reads FQDESV (reference sequence). The CDR3 has 16 residues. The DNA of the CDR3 is TGTGCCAGCAGCAGGGGGACTAGCGGGGCCTCCCAGACCCAGTGCTTC. It encodes CASSRGTSGASQTQCF.

The table lists this clonotype with many counts. This chain uses TRBV28 with TRBJ1-1; D is unclear. The CDR3 runs to 16 residues. Germline CDR1 and CDR2: MDHEN and SYDVKM. Trimming took 1 base from V and 3 from J, leaving 15 bases between them. CDR3 sequence (DNA): TGTGCCAGCAGTTTATCCAGCCACAGAGGGTACACTGAAGCTTTCTTT. It encodes CASSLSSHRGYTEAFF.

This clonotype appeared a few times. The chain couples TRBV5-8 to TRBJ2-7, with TRBD1 matching over 10 bases. Germline V gene lookup returns CDR1 SGHTS and CDR2 YDEGEE. The J segment lost 4 bases and the V segment lost 4 bases, leaving 8 bases of the junction unmatched. This CDR3 spans 15 amino acids. CDR3 loop: CASSPRDRGEYEQYF. In DNA form, the CDR3 reads TGTGCCAGCAGCCCCCGGGACAGGGGCGAATACGAGCAGTACTTC.

This clonotype was detected ten times or more. The chain uses TRBV20-1 and TRBJ2-3, with 9 bases that match TRBD1. CDR1 and CDR2 (germline): DFQATT, SNEGSKA (reference sequence). With V trimmed by 6 bases and J by 5 bases, 3 bases remained unmatched. The CDR3 has 12 residues. This CDR3 is CSAETGGDTQYF. CDR3 sequence (DNA): TGCAGTGCCGAGACAGGGGGAGATACGCAGTATTTT.

Ten or more counts support this clonotype. V usage is TRBV6-5 and J usage is TRBJ2-3; D gene unclear. CDR3 size: 13 residues. V was shortened by 2 bases and J by 6 bases, with 9 bases between the two germline ends. Germline V CDR1 and CDR2: MNHEY, SVGAGI. CDR3 bases: TGTGCCAGCAGTTACGATTTGGACGATACGCAGTATTTT. Translating it yields CASSYDLDDTQYF.